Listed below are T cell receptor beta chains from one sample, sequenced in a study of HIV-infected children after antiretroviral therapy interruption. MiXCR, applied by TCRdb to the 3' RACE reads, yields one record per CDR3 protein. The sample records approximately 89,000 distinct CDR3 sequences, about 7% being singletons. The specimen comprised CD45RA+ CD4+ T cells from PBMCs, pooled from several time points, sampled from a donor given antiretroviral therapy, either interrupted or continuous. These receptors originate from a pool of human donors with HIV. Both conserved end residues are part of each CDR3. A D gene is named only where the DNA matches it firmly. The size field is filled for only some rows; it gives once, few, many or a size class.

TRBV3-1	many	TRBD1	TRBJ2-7	CASSQGGKTGGNEQYF	TGTGCCAGCAGCCAAGGAGGAAAGACAGGGGGCAACGAGCAGTACTTC
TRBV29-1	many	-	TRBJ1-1	CSALNTEAFF	TGCAGCGCCCTGAACACTGAAGCTTTCTTT
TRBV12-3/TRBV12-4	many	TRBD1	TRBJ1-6	CASSWDRDNSPLHF	TGTGCCAGCAGTTGGGACAGGGACAATTCACCCCTCCACTTT
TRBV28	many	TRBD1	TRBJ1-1	CASRHRGLKTEAFF	TGTGCCAGCAGACACAGGGGGCTGAAAACTGAAGCTTTCTTT
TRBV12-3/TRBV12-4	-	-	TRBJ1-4	CASRGGYEKLFF	TGTGCCAGCAGAGGGGGATATGAAAAACTGTTTTTT
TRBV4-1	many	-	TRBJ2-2	CASSQAWELAGELFF	TGCGCCAGCAGCCAAGCCTGGGAGTTGGCCGGGGAGCTGTTTTTT
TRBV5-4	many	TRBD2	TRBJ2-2	CASSIGLVDTGELFF	TGTGCCAGCAGCATAGGACTAGTGGACACCGGGGAGCTGTTTTTT
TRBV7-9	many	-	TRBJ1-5	CASSRAGGSNQPQHF	TGTGCCAGCAGCCGTGCGGGGGGGAGCAATCAGCCCCAGCATTTT
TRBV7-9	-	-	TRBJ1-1	CASSEGGTADTFF	TGTGCCAGCAGTGAGGGGGGTACCGCGGACACTTTCTTT
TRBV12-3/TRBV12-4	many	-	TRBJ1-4	CASSLGEKLFF	TGTGCCAGCAGTTTAGGTGAAAAACTGTTTTTT
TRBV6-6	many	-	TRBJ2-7	CASSRLHTYEQYF	TGTGCCAGCTCCCGGCTCCACACCTACGAGCAGTACTTC
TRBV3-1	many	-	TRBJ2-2	CASSQGRGRAGELFF	TGTGCCAGCAGCCAAGGACGCGGACGGGCCGGGGAGCTGTTTTTT
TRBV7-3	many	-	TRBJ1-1	CASSLAQDTEAFF	TGTGCCAGCAGCCTTGCCCAGGACACTGAAGCTTTCTTT
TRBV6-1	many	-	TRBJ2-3	CASSEALSGADTQYF	TGTGCCAGCAGTGAGGCGCTAAGTGGGGCGGATACGCAGTATTTT
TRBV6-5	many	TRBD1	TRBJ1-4	CASKETGGFNEKLFF	TGTGCCAGCAAGGAAACAGGGGGCTTCAATGAAAAACTGTTTTTT
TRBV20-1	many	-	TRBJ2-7	CSASLRGNGADEQYF	TGCAGTGCTAGTCTGAGGGGAAATGGGGCCGACGAGCAGTACTTC
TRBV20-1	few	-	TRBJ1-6	CSAMTGARPPLHF	TGCAGTGCTATGACGGGCGCACGACCACCCCTCCACTTT
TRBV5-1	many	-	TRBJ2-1	CASSSDIPNEQFF	TGCGCCAGCAGCTCGGACATCCCCAATGAGCAGTTCTTC
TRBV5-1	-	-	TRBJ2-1	CASSIRQVMGYNEQFF	TGCGCCAGCAGCATCCGACAGGTAATGGGATACAATGAGCAGTTCTTC
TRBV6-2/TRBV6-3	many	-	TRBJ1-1	CASSEWKGLLNTEAFF	TGTGCCAGCTCGGAATGGAAGGGCTTATTGAACACTGAAGCTTTCTTT
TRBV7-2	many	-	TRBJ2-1	CASSLGPDNEQFF	TGTGCCAGCAGCTTAGGACCAGACAATGAGCAGTTCTTC
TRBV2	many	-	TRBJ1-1	CASSDRQLAEAFF	TGTGCCAGCAGCGATCGACAGTTAGCTGAAGCTTTCTTT
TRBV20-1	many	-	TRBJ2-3	CSARFGRGFETDTQYF	TGCAGTGCTAGGTTCGGCAGGGGATTTGAGACAGATACGCAGTATTTT
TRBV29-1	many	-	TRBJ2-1	CSGTTPPIYNEQFF	TGCAGCGGGACAACTCCGCCAATCTACAATGAGCAGTTCTTC
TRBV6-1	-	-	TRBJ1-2	CASSSPNYGYTF	TGTGCCAGCAGTTCGCCAAACTATGGCTACACCTTC
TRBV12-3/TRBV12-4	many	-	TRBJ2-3	CASSTKGTDTQYF	TGTGCCAGCAGCACCAAGGGCACAGATACGCAGTATTTT
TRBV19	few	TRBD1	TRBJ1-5	CASSTLRTGRRSGSNQPQHF	TGTGCCAGTAGTACCTTACGGACAGGGAGAAGGTCTGGGAGCAATCAGCCCCAGCATTTT
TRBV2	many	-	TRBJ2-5	CASSGTNGGTQYF	TGTGCCAGCAGCGGTACTAATGGAGGGACCCAGTACTTC
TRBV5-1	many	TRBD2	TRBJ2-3	CASSLFTGTSEEYF	TGCGCCAGCAGCTTGTTTACCGGGACTAGCGAGGAGTATTTT
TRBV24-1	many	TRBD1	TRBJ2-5	CATSEKDRETQYF	TGTGCCACCAGTGAAAAGGACAGGGAGACCCAGTACTTC
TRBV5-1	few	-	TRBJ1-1	CASRPRIDTEAFF	TGCGCCAGCAGACCAAGAATCGACACTGAAGCTTTCTTT
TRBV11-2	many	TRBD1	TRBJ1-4	CASSLFLGQAATNEKLFF	TGTGCCAGCAGCTTATTCTTAGGACAGGCAGCAACTAATGAAAAACTGTTTTTT
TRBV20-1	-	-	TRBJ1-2	CSSGDANYGYTF	TGCAGCTCGGGGGATGCTAACTATGGCTACACCTTC
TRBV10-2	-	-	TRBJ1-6	CASSESEGEGSPLHF	TGCGCCAGCAGTGAGTCGGAGGGTGAAGGTTCACCCCTCCACTTT
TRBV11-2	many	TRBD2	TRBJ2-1	CASNLGLAIHEQFF	TGTGCCAGCAACTTAGGACTAGCTATACATGAGCAGTTCTTC
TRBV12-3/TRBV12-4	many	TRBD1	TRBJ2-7	CASSLRGHGEQYF	TGTGCCAGCAGTTTGAGGGGGCACGGCGAGCAGTACTTC
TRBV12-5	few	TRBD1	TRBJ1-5	CASGTDGTGNQPQHF	TGTGCTAGTGGTACCGACGGGACAGGGAATCAGCCCCAGCATTTT
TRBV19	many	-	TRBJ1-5	CASSIEDQPQHF	TGTGCCAGTAGTATTGAAGATCAGCCCCAGCATTTT
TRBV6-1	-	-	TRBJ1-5	CASSEQGYSNQPQHF	TGTGCCAGCAGTGAACAGGGTTATAGCAATCAGCCCCAGCATTTT
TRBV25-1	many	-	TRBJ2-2	CASSLGLPNTGELFF	TGTGCCAGCAGCTTAGGACTTCCGAACACCGGGGAGCTGTTTTTT
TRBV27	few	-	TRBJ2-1	CASSLSRTNEQFF	TGTGCCAGCAGTCTGTCTAGGACGAATGAGCAGTTCTTC
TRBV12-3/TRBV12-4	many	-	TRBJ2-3	CASSLGRRDTQYF	TGTGCCAGCAGTTTAGGTAGGAGAGATACGCAGTATTTT
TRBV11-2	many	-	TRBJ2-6	CASSSRQLTGANVLTF	TGTGCCAGCAGCTCTAGACAGCTAACTGGGGCCAACGTCCTGACTTTC
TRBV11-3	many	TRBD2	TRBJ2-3	CATSRGLASPDTQYF	TGTGCCACCTCCCGGGGACTAGCGTCCCCAGATACGCAGTATTTT